The next 3 T cell receptor beta chains were all read from a single sample in a study of blood T cell repertoires in COVID-19 (dated by TCRdb to between 2020 and 2021). Libraries were made using the immunoSEQ multiplex PCR assay. Not all clones reach the TCRdb copy of this immuneACCESS table, which keeps in-frame sequences only. Checked studies attribute under half of the gap to unresolved V genes and leave the rest unexplained. For this sample the table gives around 300,000 clones, of which more than 80% were detected only once. Around 5.8% of the sample is taken by the ten largest. Sequencing input: peripheral blood. Receptors were obtained from a woman in her forties or fifties with COVID-19, enrolled during active disease.

This clone occurred once. Written as DNA, the CDR3 is TGTGCCAGCAGTTCCGGGGGGCGCGACTATGGCTACACCTTC. Its protein is CASSSGGRDYGYTF. This chain links TRBV7-8 with TRBJ1-2; D possibly corresponds to TRBD1 (6 bases). V gave up 6 bases and J gave up 3 bases, with 14 bases separating them. The CDR3 has 14 amino acids. In germline, CDR1 is SGHVS, CDR2 FQNEAQ.

This chain connects TRBV14 to TRBJ2-1, with D possibly matching TRBD1 (5 bases). CDR1 is SGHDN, CDR2 FVKESK, per germline. The CDR3 contains 16 residues. Trimming took 0 bases from V and 5 from J, leaving 14 bases between them. The CDR3 protein is CASSQEVPRVNNEQFF. The CDR3 bases are TGTGCCAGCAGCCAAGAGGTACCCAGGGTCAACAATGAGCAGTTCTTC.

V gene TRBV3-1 (or the pseudogene TRBV3-2) combines with J gene TRBJ2-5; the match to TRBD2 covers 8 bases. Germline values: CDR1 LGHDT, CDR2 YNNKEL (reference sequence). This CDR3 is built from 17 residues. V trimming: 3 bases; J trimming: 5 bases; junction bases outside the gene matches: 14. The CDR3 DNA follows: TGTGCCAGCAGCCAGCATCCCCCGGGACTAGTCCTGGAGACCCAGTACTTC. It codes for CASSQHPPGLVLETQYF.